A selection of T cell receptor beta chains follows, all from one sample in a study of cytomegalovirus exposure and HLA in healthy donors. Here immunoSEQ multiplex PCR was the method, and the copy in TCRdb shows in-frame clones only, minus some. The table has under 200,000 clones, roughly 84% seen once. The sequencing sample was made of PBMCs. Every receptor here comes from a boy younger than 18 in good health and CMV-seronegative. The CDR3 runs from the conserved cysteine through the conserved F or W. The D gene is left open where the match is weak. Not every row has a clone size; where given, it reads once, few, many or a size class.

>TRBJ1-3|TRBV13|-|TRBD1
TGTGCCACAAAGCAGGGGGCACGAAACACCATATATTTT
CATKQGARNTIYF
>TRBJ2-7|TRBV5-4|-|TRBD1
TGTGCCAGCAGCTGGGCCTCGGGACAGAACTACGAGCAGTACTTC
CASSWASGQNYEQYF
>TRBJ2-1|TRBV9|-|TRBD2
TGTGCCAGCGGACTAGCGGGGATTTACAATGAGCAGTTCTTC
CASGLAGIYNEQFF
>TRBJ1-4|TRBV7-2|-|-
TGTGCCAGCAGCTACGGGCAGGGCGGCGAAAAACTGTTTTTT
CASSYGQGGEKLFF
>TRBJ2-5|TRBV6-1|-|TRBD2
TGTGCCAGCAGTGCTATAGCGGGAGGGCAAGAGACCCAGTACTTC
CASSAIAGGQETQYF
>TRBJ1-3|TRBV5-1|-|TRBD1
TGCGCCAGCAGCTTGGCGGGACAGGGCGTAGGGGACACCATATATTTT
CASSLAGQGVGDTIYF
>TRBJ2-6|TRBV2|few|TRBD1
TGTGCCAGACAGGACAGGGGTCCCTCTGGGGCCAACGTCCTGACTTTC
CARQDRGPSGANVLTF
>TRBJ2-7|TRBV29-1|-|-
TGCAGCGTTGTAGATAAGGCCCGGGCCAGGGGCTCCTACGAGCAGTACTTC
CSVVDKARARGSYEQYF
>TRBJ2-7|TRBV13|-|-
TGTGCCAGCAGCGGAGACAGTTCCTACGAGCAGTACTTC
CASSGDSSYEQYF
>TRBJ2-1|TRBV19|-|TRBD2
TGTGCCAGTAGTATGCTTTCGGGACTAGCGGGCAATGAGCAGTTCTTC
CASSMLSGLAGNEQFF
>TRBJ1-2|TRBV19|-|-
TGTGCCAGTAGTACCTCAGGGTATGGCTACACCTTC
CASSTSGYGYTF
>TRBJ1-1|TRBV15|few|TRBD1
TGTGCCACCGGAAGAAGGGGGCGGCCTGAAGCTTTCTTT
CATGRRGRPEAFF
>TRBJ2-5|TRBV9|-|-
TGTGCCAGCAGCGTTAACTCCATGATACAAGAGACCCAGTACTTC
CASSVNSMIQETQYF
>TRBJ2-7|TRBV19|-|-
TGTGCCAGTAGTACCCAGGGGATCGGCGAGCAGTACTTC
CASSTQGIGEQYF
>TRBJ1-2|TRBV10-3|-|TRBD1
TGTGCCATCAGTGAGCTAGGGGACAGGGGAGGCTACACCTTC
CAISELGDRGGYTF
>TRBJ2-1|TRBV30|-|-
TGTGCCTGGAGTTTTGACTCCTACTACAATGAGCAGTTCTTC
CAWSFDSYYNEQFF
>TRBJ1-4|TRBV28|-|-
TGTGCCAGCAGTTACCCGGGACATGGGGATGAAAAACTGTTTTTT
CASSYPGHGDEKLFF
>TRBJ2-1|TRBV7-9|-|TRBD1
TGTGCCAGCAGCTCGTCCCGCTCCGACAGGGGGGCTGGCTATGAGCAGTTCTTC
CASSSSRSDRGAGYEQFF
>TRBJ1-3|TRBV19|-|-
TGTGCCAGTACCATGGAGGCCAGACTAAACACCATATATTTT
CASTMEARLNTIYF
>TRBJ1-2|TRBV6-5|-|-
TGTGCCAGCAGTTACGGGGGGGAATATGGCTACACCTTC
CASSYGGEYGYTF
>TRBJ1-6|TRBV9|-|TRBD1
TGTGCCAGCAGCGACTCGACAGGGAATTCACCCCTCCACTTT
CASSDSTGNSPLHF
>TRBJ1-2|TRBV7-6|-|-
TGTGCCAGCAGCTTCGTCCTTAACTATGGCTACACCTTC
CASSFVLNYGYTF
>TRBJ2-7|TRBV7-3|-|-
TGTGCCAGCAGCGTTGGGACCGGGGGTTACGACGAGCAGTACTTC
CASSVGTGGYDEQYF
>TRBJ2-7|TRBV10-1|-|TRBD2
TGCGCCAGCAGAAAGCGGACTAGCGCAAGTTACGAGCAGTACTTC
CASRKRTSASYEQYF
>TRBJ1-3|TRBV7-3|-|TRBD1
TGTGCCAGCAGCCTATACAGGGGGCATGGAAACACCATATATTTT
CASSLYRGHGNTIYF
>TRBJ1-4|TRBV4-1|-|TRBD1
TGCGCCAGCAGCCAAGTGTTAACAGGGGGCGGGAATTTAGGTGAAAAACTGTTTTTT
CASSQVLTGGGNLGEKLFF
>TRBJ1-2|TRBV5-6|-|TRBD1
TGTGCCAGCAGCTTGGAAGGGACAGGGGTTGGTTATGGCTACACCTTC
CASSLEGTGVGYGYTF
>TRBJ1-5|TRBV5-1|-|TRBD1
TGCGCCAGCAGCTTGTTCCCGGTTGGCCCAGGGGGTGGTCAGCCCCAGCATTTT
CASSLFPVGPGGGQPQHF
>TRBJ1-1|TRBV6-1|-|TRBD1
TGTGCCAGCAGTGAGACAGGGACGAACACTGAAGCTTTCTTT
CASSETGTNTEAFF
>TRBJ1-1|TRBV7-2|few|-
TGTGCCAGCAGCTTAGGACAGATGAACACTGAAGCTTTCTTT
CASSLGQMNTEAFF
>TRBJ2-1|TRBV30|-|-
TGTGCCTCTACGGGGGGCCGCTCCTACAATGAGCAGTTCTTC
CASTGGRSYNEQFF
>TRBJ2-5|TRBV10-1|-|TRBD2
TGCGCCAGCAGTGATCGGGGGGAAGAGACCCAGTACTTC
CASSDRGEETQYF
>TRBJ2-7|TRBV6-1|-|TRBD2
TGTGCCAGCAGTGCCTCGGGACTAGCGGGGTGGGCCTACGAGCAGTACTTC
CASSASGLAGWAYEQYF
>TRBJ2-1|TRBV9|-|TRBD2
TGTGCCAGCAGCGGACATAGCGGGAGTCCAAGCGGGGAGCAGTTCTTC
CASSGHSGSPSGEQFF
>TRBJ1-1|TRBV25-1|-|-
TGTGCCACCAGACGGGGGTCCACTGAAGCTTTCTTT
CATRRGSTEAFF
>TRBJ1-2|TRBV9|-|-
TGTGCCAGCAGCTTTGGACAGTGGGAGGGTGGCTACACCTTC
CASSFGQWEGGYTF
>TRBJ1-2|TRBV5-4|-|TRBD1
TGTGCCAGCGGGGGACGGGACAGGGGTTTAGGTGGCTACACCTTC
CASGGRDRGLGGYTF
>TRBJ2-5|TRBV15|-|-
TGTGCCACCAACAGGGCCCAAGAGACCCAGTACTTC
CATNRAQETQYF
>TRBJ1-1|TRBV15|-|TRBD1
TGTGCCACCAGCACCCAGACAGGGCGCCCCAATGAAGCTTTCTTT
CATSTQTGRPNEAFF
>TRBJ1-1|TRBV30|once|-
TGTGCCTGGAACATGAACACTGAAGCTTTCTTT
CAWNMNTEAFF
>TRBJ2-3|TRBV6-5|few|-
TGTGCCAGCAGTTACTCGGGGGCAACAGATACGCAGTATTTT
CASSYSGATDTQYF
>TRBJ2-7|TRBV5-3|-|TRBD1
TGTGCCAGAAGCGAACAGGGGGTGGTTGTCGAGCAGTACTTC
CARSEQGVVVEQYF
>TRBJ1-3|TRBV5-6|-|TRBD1
TGTGCCAGCAGCTTTGGTGACAGGGGCTCTGGAAACACCATATATTTT
CASSFGDRGSGNTIYF
>TRBJ2-7|TRBV11-2|-|TRBD2
TGTGCCAGCAGCTCTCGGCTAGCGGGAGTCTACGAGCAGTACTTC
CASSSRLAGVYEQYF
>TRBJ1-5|TRBV7-9|-|-
TGTGCCAGCAACAAGAGGGGAGGGATCGGCATTCAGCCCCAGCATTTT
CASNKRGGIGIQPQHF
>TRBJ1-2|TRBV7-9|-|-
TGTGCCAGCAGCTTAGATTCTGGACGGGACAATGGCTACACCTTC
CASSLDSGRDNGYTF
>TRBJ1-1|TRBV5-1|-|-
TGCGCCAGCAGCTTAAAGGGACTAAACACTGAAGCTTTCTTT
CASSLKGLNTEAFF
>TRBJ1-1|TRBV19|-|-
TGTGCCAGTATCCCTAGAGGGAACACTGAAGCTTTCTTT
CASIPRGNTEAFF
>TRBJ1-5|TRBV19|-|TRBD1
TGTGCCAGTAGTTCCGGGACAGGCATTAATCAGCCCCAGCATTTT
CASSSGTGINQPQHF
>TRBJ1-2|TRBV28|-|-
TGTGCCAGCAGTCTCGGCCGGGCGGGTAATGGCTACACCTTC
CASSLGRAGNGYTF
>TRBJ1-1|TRBV5-1|-|-
TGCGCCAGCAGCCTGGAGGGGGTTGAAGCTTTCTTT
CASSLEGVEAFF
>TRBJ1-6|TRBV4-3|-|-
TGCGCCAGCAGCCAAGATTCCATAGCACCCCTCCACTTT
CASSQDSIAPLHF
>TRBJ2-7|TRBV19|-|TRBD2
TGTGCCAGTAGTATCTTGGCCCCAAGCGGGGACTCCTACGAGCAGTACTTC
CASSILAPSGDSYEQYF
>TRBJ2-2|TRBV4-3|few|-
TGCGCCAGCAGCCAAGAAGGGGCGAACACCGGGGAGCTGTTTTTT
CASSQEGANTGELFF
>TRBJ1-4|TRBV30|-|-
TGTGCCTGGAGTTCGGGAACAAATGAAAAACTGTTTTTT
CAWSSGTNEKLFF
>TRBJ2-5|TRBV13|-|TRBD1
TGTGCCAGCAGCTACGTCGGACAGGGCGAAGAGACCCAGTACTTC
CASSYVGQGEETQYF
>TRBJ1-4|TRBV27|-|-
TGTGCCAGCAGTTTATCGCCCCCCGGTAATGAAAAACTGTTTTTT
CASSLSPPGNEKLFF
>TRBJ2-3|TRBV9|once|-
TGTGCCAGCAGCGGAAAGCGGGTTAGCACAGATACGCAGTATTTT
CASSGKRVSTDTQYF